Each of the 30 T cell receptor beta chains below was sequenced from the same sample in a study of early T cells in non-severe SARS-CoV-2 infection. A single record per CDR3 protein comes from TCRdb applying MiXCR to the 5' RACE reads. The table lists over 90,000 distinct CDR3 sequences, about an eighth of them singletons, with approximately 6% in the top ten. The sequenced sample was whole blood. All receptors derive from an adult who was a healthcare worker with PCR-confirmed SARS-CoV-2 infection or an uninfected control (not recorded which).

There are many counts of this clonotype. This sequence joins TRBV9 and TRBJ1-1, with unresolved D. The CDR3 is 14 amino acids. CDR1 is SGDLS and CDR2 is YYNGEE in the germline V gene. The ends were cut back, 2 bases at V and 4 bases at J, with 12 bases in the middle. The CDR3 loop reads CASSVASLGTEAFF. CDR3 in DNA: TGTGCCAGCAGCGTGGCCTCGTTAGGCACTGAAGCTTTCTTT.

This clonotype has just a few counts. The V call is TRBV12-3 or TRBV12-4, the J call TRBJ2-4, with D tentatively TRBD2 (5 bases). V was clipped by 7 bases and J by 5 bases, with 12 bases between them. CDR3 length: 13 residues. CDR3 bases: TGTGCCAGCACACTAGGACTGGAAAACATTCAGTACTTC. Translated: CASTLGLENIQYF.

V is TRBV7-2 and J is TRBJ1-1; D is unresolved. V lost 5 bases, J lost 3 bases, and 10 bases lay in between. The CDR3 contains 13 residues. CDR1 and CDR2 from the germline V gene are SGHTA and FQGNSA. In nucleotides, the CDR3 is TGTGCCAGCAGCACGAGGACGCACACTGAAGCTTTCTTT. Protein product: CASSTRTHTEAFF.

V usage is TRBV28 and J usage is TRBJ1-1; possible D gene TRBD1, 6 bases. Germline-derived CDR1 and CDR2 are MDHEN and SYDVKM. This CDR3 region has 12 residues. V lost 11 bases and J 10 bases, leaving 20 bases between the germline ends. Here the CDR3 reads CAATGTPKRAFF. The CDR3 DNA sequence: TGTGCCGCGACCGGGACACCTAAGCGAGCTTTCTTT.

This clonotype showed up just a few times. J is TRBJ2-1 and V is TRBV21-1; the table's D call, TRBD1, was not checked against the DNA. TRBV21-1 is designated a pseudogene. The CDR3 totals 18 residues. The CDR3, as DNA: TGTGCCAGCAGCAAGAACCCGAACAGGGCCGGCCCTGGCGATGAGCAGTTCTTC. Protein: CASSKNPNRAGPGDEQFF.

This chain connects TRBV4-1 to TRBJ2-5, with D uncertain. This CDR3 is 13 amino acids long. CDR1 and CDR2 (germline): MGHRA, YSYEKL. V gave up 1 base and J gave up 5 bases, with 8 bases separating them. As DNA, the CDR3 is TGCGCCAGCAGCCAAGGCCTGTTTGAGACCCAGTACTTC. It specifies CASSQGLFETQYF.

This clonotype was recorded at least ten times. The chain combines TRBV7-7 with TRBJ1-6; 7 nucleotides match TRBD1. V shed 4 bases and J 7 bases; nucleotides not matched to a gene: 16. This CDR3 has 18 residues. From germline, CDR1 is SSHAT and CDR2 FNYEAQ (reference sequence). CDR3 amino acids: CASSSTRTEQGTNSPLHF. The CDR3 nucleotides are TGTGCCAGCAGCTCCACCCGAACCGAACAGGGGACCAATTCACCCCTCCACTTT.

This clonotype was counted only a few times. The chain links TRBV3-1 to TRBJ2-7; 7 bases map to TRBD2. Germline V gene lookup returns CDR1 LGHDT and CDR2 YNNKEL (reference sequence). The CDR3 runs 19 residues. The J segment lost 2 bases and the V segment lost 1 base, leaving 17 bases of the junction unmatched. CDR3 DNA: TGTGCCAGCAGCCAAGCACCAAGAACGTCTAGCGGTGCTACCTACGAGCAGTACTTC. Its protein is CASSQAPRTSSGATYEQYF.

The sample holds a few counts of this clonotype. This sequence joins TRBV29-1 and TRBJ2-5; 9 nucleotides match TRBD1. CDR3 length: 12 amino acids. The trim removed 5 bases at V and 7 bases at J, leaving 5 bases unmatched. Germline values: CDR1 SQVTM, CDR2 ANQGSEA. The CDR3 reads CSVTGGRLTQYF. The CDR3 DNA reads TGCAGCGTTACAGGGGGCAGACTGACCCAGTACTTC. The whole variable domain, filled in from reference TRBV29-1 and TRBJ2-5, reads SAVISQKPSRDICQRGTSLTIQCQVDSQVTMMFWYRQQPGQSLTLIATANQGSEATYESGFVIDKFPISRPNLTFSTLTVSNMSPEDSSIYLCSVTGGRLTQYFGPGTRLLVL.

This clonotype came up a few times. CDR3: CATSRDGTGTGNTIYF. CDR3 DNA sequence: TGTGCCACCAGCAGAGATGGGACAGGGACGGGAAACACCATATATTTT. The chain employs TRBV15 and TRBJ1-3; TRBD1 aligns across 9 bases. Germline V gene data show CDR1 as LNHNV and CDR2 as YYDKDF (reference sequence). CDR3 length: 16 residues. V was pared by 0 bases and J by 4 bases, with 4 bases of the junction left unmatched.

This clonotype was detected ten times or more. This sequence joins TRBV10-2 and TRBJ2-3; D tentatively reads TRBD1 or TRBD2 (5 bases each). The length of the CDR3 is 12 residues. CDR1 WSHSY and CDR2 SAAADI come from the germline V gene. With 4 bases removed from V and 6 bases from J, the gap between germline ends came to 8 bases. The CDR3 region has the DNA TGCGCCAGCAGTGCCGGGGCTGATACGCAGTATTTT. It translates to CASSAGADTQYF.

Many counts were recorded for this clonotype. The chain carries TRBV5-1 and TRBJ1-1; D is unclear. The length of the CDR3 is 13 residues. Germline CDR1 SGHRS, CDR2 YFSETQ. V was cut by 2 bases and J by 3 bases, with 8 bases left in between. The CDR3 sequence: CASSLIGDTEAFF. As DNA, the CDR3 is TGCGCCAGCAGCTTAATAGGAGACACTGAAGCTTTCTTT.

The V call is TRBV19, the J call TRBJ2-1; maybe TRBD1 (6 bases). CDR3 size: 14 residues. CDR1 and CDR2 (germline): LNHDA, SQIVND (reference sequence). Trimming removed 7 bases from V and 2 bases from J, with 12 bases in between. The CDR3 reads CASKTGLAYNEQFF. The CDR3 coding sequence is TGTGCCAGTAAAACAGGGCTGGCCTACAATGAGCAGTTCTTC.

This clonotype was detected a few times. The genes are TRBV5-5 and TRBJ2-2; D may match TRBD1 or TRBD2 (5 bases each). The germline V and J ends were trimmed by 0 bases and 5 bases, with 14 bases remaining between them. Germline V lookup: CDR1 SGHKS, CDR2 YYEKEE (reference sequence). This CDR3 region has 16 residues. The CDR3: CASSLEGPPGTGELFF. In nucleotides, the CDR3 is TGTGCCAGCAGCTTGGAGGGACCCCCGGGGACCGGGGAGCTGTTTTTT.

The table lists this clonotype with many counts. The V call is TRBV2, the J call TRBJ2-5, with D perhaps matching TRBD1 (5 bases). Trimming left V 8 bases short and J 2 bases short, with 9 bases between. CDR3 length: 12 residues. The germline CDR1 and CDR2 sequences are SNHLY and FYNNEI. The CDR3 is CASVGQQETQYF. CDR3 in DNA: TGTGCCAGCGTGGGGCAGCAAGAGACCCAGTACTTC.

This clonotype has more than one count but fewer than ten. V gene TRBV30 combines with J gene TRBJ1-6; 8 positions match TRBD1. J gave up 9 bases and V 5 bases, and 6 bases lay outside the gene matches. The CDR3 loop spans 13 amino acids. From germline, CDR1 is GTSNPN and CDR2 SVGIG (reference sequence). CDR3 coding DNA: TGTGCCTGGTCCGGGACAGGAGGTTCACCCCTCCACTTT. It encodes CAWSGTGGSPLHF.

The V call is TRBV4-1, the J call TRBJ2-3, with D tentatively TRBD2 (5 bases). CDR3 length: 14 residues. Germline V lookup: CDR1 MGHRA, CDR2 YSYEKL. Between the trimmed V and J ends, which lost 3 bases and 7 bases, there was a span of 14 bases. Here the CDR3 DNA reads TGCGCCAGCAGCCAGATGAGGGCCGGAAATACGCAGTATTTT. Its protein is CASSQMRAGNTQYF.

This clonotype was seen only once. The rearrangement uses TRBV9 and TRBJ1-6; D gene uncertain. The CDR3 is made up of 14 amino acids. Germline CDR1 is SGDLS and CDR2 is YYNGEE. V lost 2 bases to trimming and J lost 7 bases, with 10 bases between them. CDR3 nucleotide sequence: TGTGCCAGCAGCGTCCGGGTTGTGAATTCACCCCTCCACTTT. Encoded protein: CASSVRVVNSPLHF.

The V and J genes are TRBV28 and TRBJ2-2; no clear D. This CDR3 spans 12 amino acids. V was cut by 6 bases and J by 6 bases, with 8 bases left in between. The germline CDR1 and CDR2 sequences are MDHEN and SYDVKM. DNA for the CDR3: TGTGCCAGCAGCGGCCCCTCCGGGGAGCTGTTTTTT. It specifies CASSGPSGELFF.

This clonotype was seen more than once but under ten times. This chain uses TRBV5-1 with TRBJ2-1; no clear D. CDR1 and CDR2 from the germline V gene are SGHRS and YFSETQ. Deletions cut 0 bases from V and 8 bases from J, with 12 bases between. This CDR3 contains 14 residues. CDR3 residues: CASSLAAVDHEQFF. The CDR3 DNA reads as TGCGCCAGCAGCTTGGCCGCTGTTGACCATGAGCAGTTCTTC.

This clonotype appeared many times. This rearrangement joins TRBV5-1 to TRBJ1-3; D is undetermined. Germline V gene data show CDR1 as SGHRS and CDR2 as YFSETQ. The CDR3 contains 15 residues. V lost 1 base and J lost 0, with 8 bases in between. The CDR3 loop reads CASSLMGFSGNTIYF. In DNA, the CDR3 is TGCGCCAGCAGCTTGATGGGGTTCTCTGGAAACACCATATATTTT.

This clonotype was observed at least ten times. The genes are TRBV5-6 and TRBJ1-1, with a possible D match to TRBD1 (6 bases). The CDR3 runs to 13 residues. The germline V and J ends were trimmed by 4 bases and 3 bases, with 10 bases remaining between them. Germline V CDR1 and CDR2: SGHDT, YYEEEE. The CDR3 protein is CASSLGGHTEAFF. CDR3 nucleotide sequence: TGTGCCAGCAGCCTTGGGGGGCACACTGAAGCTTTCTTT. Drawing the rest from reference TRBV5-6 and TRBJ1-1, the complete variable domain is DAGVTQSPTHLIKTRGQQVTLRCSPKSGHDTVSWYQQALGQGPQFIFQYYEEEERQRGNFPDRFSGHQFPNYSSELNVNALLLGDSALYLCASSLGGHTEAFFGQGTRLTVV.

This clonotype was found a few times. The chain is built from TRBV5-1 and TRBJ1-1; a possible D gene is TRBD1 (5 bases). The germline V gene encodes CDR1 SGHRS and CDR2 YFSETQ. The CDR3 length is 12 residues. With 5 bases removed from V and 4 bases from J, the gap between germline ends came to 9 bases. CDR3 nucleotides: TGCGCCAGCAGTGAGGGGATCACTGAAGCTTTCTTT. Its protein product is CASSEGITEAFF.

This clonotype was seen at least ten times. The chain recombines TRBV11-2 with TRBJ2-5, with a possible D match to TRBD2 (6 bases). The CDR3 loop spans 14 amino acids. Trimming pared 1 base from V and 5 bases from J, leaving 11 bases between. CDR1 SGHAT and CDR2 FQNNGV come from the germline V gene. CDR3 region: CASSLGAGRETQYF. DNA of the CDR3: TGTGCCAGCAGCTTAGGGGCGGGACGGGAGACCCAGTACTTC. Combining the CDR3 with reference TRBV11-2 and TRBJ2-5 gives the whole variable domain EAGVAQSPRYKIIEKRQSVAFWCNPISGHATLYWYQQILGQGPKLLIQFQNNGVVDDSQLPKDRFSAERLKGVDSTLKIQPAKLEDSAVYLCASSLGAGRETQYFGPGTRLLVL.

The CDR3 is CASSYSPGTDTQYF. CDR3 DNA: TGTGCCAGCAGTTACTCGCCGGGCACAGATACGCAGTATTTT. The V and J genes are TRBV6-6 and TRBJ2-3, with no clear D. This CDR3 has 14 amino acids. Germline V gene lookup returns CDR1 MNHNY and CDR2 SVGAGI (reference sequence). V gave up 0 bases and J gave up 1 base, with 5 bases separating them.

This clonotype was counted many times. V and J are TRBV7-8 and TRBJ2-5, with a weak D call TRBD2 (5 bases). The CDR3 is 14 residues long. Germline CDR1 and CDR2: SGHVS and FQNEAQ. Trimming removed 5 bases at V and 4 bases at J, with 14 bases between. CDR3 coding DNA: TGTGCCAGCAGCGGCCGGAGGCTGGGAGAGACCCAGTACTTC. Translating it yields CASSGRRLGETQYF.

In this sample, this clonotype turned up a few times. This chain joins TRBV5-5 and TRBJ2-7; D remains unclear. This CDR3 has 13 amino acids. Per the germline V gene, CDR1 is SGHKS and CDR2 is YYEKEE (reference sequence). Deletions cut 0 bases from V and 2 bases from J, with 6 bases between. The DNA for the CDR3 is TGTGCCAGCAGCTTGGCCGCGACCTACGAGCAGTACTTC. It yields the protein CASSLAATYEQYF.

The sample holds many counts of this clonotype. The chain links TRBV14 to TRBJ2-1, with 7 nucleotides matching TRBD2. The CDR3 sequence is 18 residues long. Losses at the gene ends were 2 bases for V and 3 bases for J; bases not matched to a gene: 13. CDR1 is SGHDN, CDR2 FVKESK, per germline. The CDR3 sequence is CASSQSRWVGTNYNEQFF. DNA for the CDR3: TGTGCCAGCAGCCAATCTAGATGGGTCGGGACTAACTACAATGAGCAGTTCTTC.

This clonotype has a count of ten or more. J is TRBJ1-2 and V is TRBV6-2 or TRBV6-3, with 8 nucleotides matching TRBD1. This CDR3 has 14 residues. Germline CDR1 MNHEY, CDR2 SVGEGT. Trimming at V came to 7 bases and at J to 8 bases, leaving 12 bases not matched to a gene. The CDR3 sequence: CASNKQGTGRGYTF. Here the CDR3 DNA reads TGTGCCAGCAATAAACAGGGGACAGGTCGCGGCTACACCTTC.

In this sample, this clonotype turned up a few times. The V call is TRBV20-1, the J call TRBJ2-5; 9 nucleotides line up with TRBD2. Trimming removed 1 base from V and 4 bases from J; junction bases left unmatched: 4. The CDR3 covers 14 residues. CDR1 is DFQATT, CDR2 SNEGSKA, per germline (reference sequence). The CDR3 spells CSARVSGSIETQYF. The CDR3 coding sequence is TGCAGTGCTAGAGTTAGCGGGAGTATAGAGACCCAGTACTTC.